Listed below are T cell receptor beta chains from one sample, sequenced in a study of T-cell memory formation after mild COVID-19. From the 5' RACE reads, TCRdb called clonotypes with MiXCR, one entry per CDR3 protein. Among 350,000 to 450,000 distinct CDR3 sequences listed, approximately 24% were seen once. Sequenced material: PBMCs or a T cell subset sorted from them (not recorded which). These receptors all come from an adult woman who had mild COVID-19 (a few samples of this study predate the infection). Cell type and time point are not known. Both conserved end residues are trimmed from each CDR3. A D gene is named only where the DNA matches it firmly.

cdr3_aa j_call v_call d_call
ASSLTGMNTEAF TRBJ1-1 TRBV27 TRBD1
ASSSWTDLYGYT TRBJ1-2 TRBV7-9 -
ASSVEVDTQY TRBJ2-3 TRBV9 -
SAAGQGGQPQH TRBJ1-5 TRBV20-1 TRBD1
ASTPGQGSNQPQH TRBJ1-5 TRBV6-6 TRBD1
ASSYELLSQAQY TRBJ2-3 TRBV7-9 -
ASSTTNTGELF TRBJ2-2 TRBV5-4 -
ASSDGHELRGYT TRBJ1-2 TRBV7-2 -
ASSLLEAGGRETQY TRBJ2-5 TRBV3-1 TRBD2
ASSLGSLTGGNNQPQH TRBJ1-5 TRBV7-9 TRBD1
ASSLNREKNTEAF TRBJ1-1 TRBV5-1 -